Below, 27 T cell receptor beta chains from the same sample are listed, as sequenced in a study of blood T cells in healthy people across ages. The authors ran a second PCR of 7 to 11 cycles using a sample-barcoded 5' primer and a J-beta primer mix. TCRdb redid the calling of the 5' RACE reads with MiXCR, one entry per CDR3 protein. The sample lists 650,000 to 950,000 distinct CDR3 sequences, 40% to 50% seen once, with around 21% in the top ten. The sample consisted of blood. The receptors here all came from a man aged 60 to 69 in good health.

This clonotype has only a few counts. J is TRBJ2-1 and V is TRBV12-3 or TRBV12-4, with D possibly TRBD2 on 5 matching bases. V gave up 0 bases and J gave up 12 bases, with 12 bases separating them. CDR3 length: 13 amino acids. In DNA form, the CDR3 reads TGTGCCAGCAGTTTAGCGCTTCGGGGTGTGCAGTTCTTC. It translates to CASSLALRGVQFF.

This sequence joins TRBV3-1 and TRBJ2-7; D might be TRBD1 or TRBD2, each matching 5 bases. The DNA end is more similar to TRBJ2-5, so the J call may be wrong. Germline CDR1 reads LGHDT; CDR2 reads YNNKEL (reference sequence). The CDR3 has 12 residues. CDR3 DNA sequence: TGTGCCAGCAGACCCGGGACCAAGACCCAGTACTTC. Translation gives CASRPGTKTQYF.

The gene calls are TRBV6-5 and TRBJ2-1; D is unresolved. CDR3 length: 16 amino acids. Germline V lookup: CDR1 MNHEY, CDR2 SVGAGI. Trimming stripped 0 bases from V and 4 bases from J, with 13 bases between. In DNA, the CDR3 is TGTGCCAGCAGTTACTCGATGGGGTCCTTTTACAATGAGCAGTTCTTC. As protein: CASSYSMGSFYNEQFF.

This rearrangement joins TRBV29-1 to TRBJ2-5; maybe TRBD2 (6 bases). The V end lost 6 bases, the J end lost 3 bases, and 14 bases lay between the germline ends. The length of the CDR3 is 13 residues. The germline V gene encodes CDR1 SQVTM and CDR2 ANQGSEA. CDR3 residues: CSVLGGVEETQYF. CDR3 coding DNA: TGCAGCGTACTCGGAGGGGTGGAAGAGACCCAGTACTTC.

The CDR3 DNA follows: TGTGCCAGCAGAGCTTATGGGGAGATGAGCACTGAAGCTTTCTTT. The encoded protein is CASRAYGEMSTEAFF. The chain links TRBV7-9 to TRBJ1-1, with D hard to call. This CDR3 has 15 amino acids. Trimming left V 6 bases short and J 4 bases short, with 18 bases between. CDR1 and CDR2 from the germline V gene are SEHNR and FQNEAQ (reference sequence).

This chain links TRBV12-3 or TRBV12-4 with TRBJ1-1; D gene unclear. The CDR3 consists of 11 residues. Trimming pared 6 bases from V and 3 bases from J, leaving 5 bases between. CDR3 nucleotides: TGTGCCAGCAGAGTCTACACTGAAGCTTTCTTT. It codes for CASRVYTEAFF.

The V gene is TRBV5-1, the J gene TRBJ1-4; D not resolved. Germline CDR1 SGHRS, CDR2 YFSETQ. The V end lost 3 bases, the J end lost 0 bases, and 12 bases lay between the germline ends. The CDR3 runs to 16 residues. The DNA of the CDR3 is TGCGCCAGCAGCTCACAGAGTGGGGCAACTAATGAAAAACTGTTTTTT. This gives the protein CASSSQSGATNEKLFF.

V is TRBV29-1 and J is TRBJ2-3, with D perhaps TRBD2 (5 bases). CDR1 is SQVTM, CDR2 ANQGSEA, per germline. The CDR3 is made up of 11 amino acids. CDR3 loop: CGGTSTDTQYF. In nucleotides, the CDR3 is TGCGGAGGAACAAGCACAGATACGCAGTATTTT.

J is TRBJ2-3 and V is TRBV7-9; the match to TRBD2 covers 8 bases. Germline V gene sequence: CDR1 SEHNR, CDR2 FQNEAQ (reference sequence). With V trimmed by 1 base and J by 2 bases, 5 bases remained unmatched. This CDR3 is 16 amino acids long. The CDR3 DNA sequence: TGTGCCAGCAGCTTAGTTTCAGCGGGGGCCACAGATACGCAGTATTTT. It translates to CASSLVSAGATDTQYF.

This clonotype was observed a few times. The genes are TRBV5-5 and TRBJ1-5; tentative D call: TRBD1 (6 bases). The CDR3 runs 15 residues. CDR1 is SGHKS and CDR2 is YYEKEE in the germline V gene (reference sequence). The germline V and J ends were trimmed by 0 bases and 4 bases, with 11 bases remaining between them. CDR3 in amino acids: CASSLDRQGNQPQHF. In DNA, the CDR3 is TGTGCCAGCAGCTTGGATCGCCAGGGGAATCAGCCCCAGCATTTT.

The genes are TRBV5-1 and TRBJ2-7; 10 bases match TRBD2. V gave up 4 bases and J gave up 4 bases; unmatched junction bases: 8. The CDR3 is 15 residues long. CDR1 is SGHRS, CDR2 YFSETQ, per germline. This chain's CDR3 is CASSTPSGGLYEQYF. The CDR3 region has the DNA TGCGCCAGCAGCACCCCTAGCGGGGGACTTTACGAGCAGTACTTC.

The chain recombines TRBV11-3 with TRBJ2-7, with D possibly being TRBD1 (6 bases). Trimming shortened V by 6 bases and J by 6 bases, and 18 bases separated the two germline ends. The CDR3 has 14 amino acids. Germline values: CDR1 SGHNT, CDR2 YENEEA. The CDR3 is CASRSREGDVEQYF. CDR3 coding DNA: TGTGCCAGCAGAAGTCGAGAGGGGGACGTCGAGCAGTACTTC.

The chain has TRBV6-5 and TRBJ2-3; D remains unclear. Germline V lookup: CDR1 MNHEY, CDR2 SVGAGI. Deletions cut 6 bases from V and 7 bases from J, with 11 bases between. The CDR3 is 12 residues long. The CDR3 spells CASRHPDNTQYF. CDR3 coding DNA: TGTGCCAGCAGACACCCCGATAATACGCAGTATTTT.

The chain combines TRBV6-2 or TRBV6-3 with TRBJ1-5, with D perhaps TRBD1 (6 bases). CDR1 and CDR2 from the germline V gene are MNHEY and SVGEGT. Trimming took off 7 bases at V and 3 bases at J, with 16 bases between the two ends. This CDR3 has 15 amino acids. The CDR3 DNA sequence: TGTGCCAGCACCCCAGGAGACAGGCACAATCAGCCCCAGCATTTT. Translation: CASTPGDRHNQPQHF.

The chain is built from TRBV9 and TRBJ2-5; TRBD2 matches at 8 bases. Looked up from germline, CDR1 is SGDLS and CDR2 is YYNGEE. CDR3 length: 18 amino acids. Trimming removed 4 bases from V and 4 bases from J; junction bases left unmatched: 18. Written as DNA, the CDR3 is TGTGCCAGCAGCCCCCACACAGGAGTAGCGGGGTTTCGAGAGACCCAGTACTTC. Translation: CASSPHTGVAGFRETQYF. Variable domain in full (rest from reference TRBV9 and TRBJ2-5): DSGVTQTPKHLITATGQRVTLRCSPRSGDLSVYWYQQSLDQGLQFLIQYYNGEERAKGNILERFSAQQFPDLHSELNLSSLELGDSALYFCASSPHTGVAGFRETQYFGPGTRLLVL.

This clonotype was counted only a few times. The chain uses TRBV20-1 and TRBJ2-7; 10 positions agree with TRBD1. CDR1 is DFQATT, CDR2 SNEGSKA, per germline (reference sequence). V lost 2 bases to trimming and J lost 6 bases; unmatched junction nucleotides: 7. The CDR3 spans 14 residues. This CDR3 reads CSARRRTGGGEQYF. In DNA, the CDR3 is TGCAGTGCTAGACGGAGGACAGGGGGGGGCGAGCAGTACTTC.

The V gene is TRBV21-1, the J gene TRBJ1-1; the table's D call, TRBD1, has no DNA check behind it. TRBV21-1 is a recognized pseudogene. The CDR3 totals 16 residues. In DNA form, the CDR3 reads TGTGCCAGCAGCAAAGGATGGAGGCAGGGGGACCTGCAAGGTTTCTTT. Translation: CASSKGWRQGDLQGFF.

The chain links TRBV7-2 to TRBJ2-7; possibly TRBD2 for D (6 bases). Germline V gene sequence: CDR1 SGHTA, CDR2 FQGNSA. The CDR3 is made up of 15 amino acids. The V gene lost 1 base and the J gene lost 6 bases, with 16 bases spanning the gap. This CDR3 is CASSLEGTGDGEQYF. The CDR3 region has the DNA TGTGCCAGCAGCTTAGAGGGGACGGGGGACGGCGAGCAGTACTTC.

The chain has TRBV28 and TRBJ2-1; 11 bases match TRBD2. V shed 2 bases and J 1 base; nucleotides not matched to a gene: 10. From germline, CDR1 is MDHEN and CDR2 SYDVKM. The CDR3 is made up of 19 amino acids. The DNA of the CDR3 is TGTGCCAGCAGTTTAATGGGGCCTAGCGGGGGGCCGTCCTACAATGAGCAGTTCTTC. Translated: CASSLMGPSGGPSYNEQFF.

This clonotype came up a few times. The J gene is TRBJ1-2, the V gene TRBV20-1; 7 bases line up with TRBD1. The V segment lost 1 base and the J segment 4 bases; nucleotides outside the gene matches: 9. Germline CDR1 reads DFQATT; CDR2 reads SNEGSKA (reference sequence). This CDR3 is 15 amino acids long. CDR3 sequence (DNA): TGCAGTGCTAGAGTGAGGGACAGATTTTCCTATGGCTACACCTTC. Amino acid sequence: CSARVRDRFSYGYTF.

This clonotype was seen a handful of times. The chain uses TRBV7-2 and TRBJ2-5; possibly TRBD2 for D (5 bases). The length of the CDR3 is 13 residues. V was trimmed by 7 bases and J by 5 bases, leaving 14 bases between them. In germline, CDR1 is SGHTA, CDR2 FQGNSA. The CDR3 loop reads CASTTYGVETQYF. The CDR3 nucleotides read TGTGCCAGCACTACATACGGGGTGGAGACCCAGTACTTC.

The V and J genes are TRBV4-1 and TRBJ2-2; D is undetermined. V gave up 4 bases and J gave up 0 bases, with 9 bases separating them. There are 15 residues in the CDR3. Germline V gene lookup returns CDR1 MGHRA and CDR2 YSYEKL. The CDR3 reads CASSPEATNTGELFF. Here the CDR3 DNA reads TGCGCCAGCAGCCCAGAGGCGACGAACACCGGGGAGCTGTTTTTT.

V is TRBV5-1 and J is TRBJ2-5, with D possibly being TRBD2 (5 bases). CDR3 length equals 15 residues. Trimming took 2 bases from V and 0 from J, leaving 11 bases between them. CDR1 is SGHRS and CDR2 is YFSETQ in the germline V gene. CDR3 protein: CASSFEGPYQETQYF. CDR3 bases: TGCGCCAGCAGCTTCGAGGGCCCGTACCAAGAGACCCAGTACTTC. Together with reference TRBV5-1 and TRBJ2-5, the CDR3 gives the full variable domain: KAGVTQTPRYLIKTRGQQVTLSCSPISGHRSVSWYQQTPGQGLQFLFEYFSETQRNKGNFPGRFSGRQFSNSRSEMNVSTLELGDSALYLCASSFEGPYQETQYFGPGTRLLVL.

This clonotype came up a few times. V is TRBV4-3 and J is TRBJ2-7, with 7 bases fitting TRBD1. J lost 2 bases, V lost 0 bases, and 4 bases had no gene match. Germline loops: CDR1 LGHNA, CDR2 YSLEER. CDR3 length: 15 residues. The DNA of the CDR3 is TGCGCCAGCAGCCAAGAGAGGACAGGTACCTACGAGCAGTACTTC. Residues: CASSQERTGTYEQYF.

This clonotype turned up a few times. V usage is TRBV20-1 and J usage is TRBJ2-5; 7 positions agree with TRBD1. V trimming: 5 bases; J trimming: 4 bases; junction bases outside the gene matches: 7. CDR1 is DFQATT, CDR2 SNEGSKA, per germline (reference sequence). The CDR3 runs 13 residues. The CDR3 here is CSAGTVSGETQYF. Written as DNA, the CDR3 is TGCAGTGCTGGGACAGTCTCGGGAGAGACCCAGTACTTC.

This clonotype was counted between two and nine times. The chain carries TRBV6-9 and TRBJ2-1; 13 bases are a match to TRBD2. The CDR3 contains 18 residues. Trimming at V came to 5 bases and at J to 1 base, leaving 8 bases not matched to a gene. Germline CDR1 MNHGY, CDR2 SVAAGI. In DNA form, the CDR3 reads TGTGCCAGCAGTCAGACCCGACTAGCGGGGGGTTCCTACAATGAGCAGTTCTTC. Its protein product is CASSQTRLAGGSYNEQFF.

This clonotype turned up a few times. This CDR3 is CASSFRKEQFF. Here the CDR3 DNA reads TGTGCCAGCAGTTTCCGTAAAGAGCAGTTCTTC. V usage is TRBV27 and J usage is TRBJ2-1, with no clear D. The CDR3 is 11 amino acids. Germline values: CDR1 MNHEY, CDR2 SMNVEV (reference sequence). The V end lost 3 bases, the J end lost 10 bases, and 7 bases lay between the germline ends.